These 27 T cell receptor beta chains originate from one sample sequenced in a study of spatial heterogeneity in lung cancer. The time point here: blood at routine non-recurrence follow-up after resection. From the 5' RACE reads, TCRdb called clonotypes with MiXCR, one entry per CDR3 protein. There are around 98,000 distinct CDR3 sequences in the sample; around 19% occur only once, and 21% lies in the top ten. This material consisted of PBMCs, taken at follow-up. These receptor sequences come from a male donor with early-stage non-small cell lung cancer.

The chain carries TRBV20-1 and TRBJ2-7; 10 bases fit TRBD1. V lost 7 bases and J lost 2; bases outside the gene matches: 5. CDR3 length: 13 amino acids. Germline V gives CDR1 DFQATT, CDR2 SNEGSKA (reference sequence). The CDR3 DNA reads TGCAGTGTTGCGGGACAGGGGACCTACGAGCAGTACTTC. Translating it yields CSVAGQGTYEQYF.

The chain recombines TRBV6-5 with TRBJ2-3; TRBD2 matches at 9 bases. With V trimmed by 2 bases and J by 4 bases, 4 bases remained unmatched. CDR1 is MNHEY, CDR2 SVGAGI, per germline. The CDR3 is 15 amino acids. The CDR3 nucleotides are TGTGCCAGCAGTTACCGTGCTAGCGGGGCAGATACGCAGTATTTT. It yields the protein CASSYRASGADTQYF.

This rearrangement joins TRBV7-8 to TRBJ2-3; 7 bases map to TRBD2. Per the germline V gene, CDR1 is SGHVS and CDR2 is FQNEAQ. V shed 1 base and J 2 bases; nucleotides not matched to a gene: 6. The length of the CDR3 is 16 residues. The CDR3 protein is CASSLGEGMTTDTQYF. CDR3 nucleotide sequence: TGTGCCAGCAGCTTAGGGGAGGGGATGACCACAGATACGCAGTATTTT.

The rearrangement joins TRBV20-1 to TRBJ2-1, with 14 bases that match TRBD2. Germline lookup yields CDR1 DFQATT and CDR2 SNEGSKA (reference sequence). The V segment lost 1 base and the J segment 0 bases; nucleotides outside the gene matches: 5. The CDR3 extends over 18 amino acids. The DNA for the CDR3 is TGCAGTGCTAGAGGACTAGCGGGAGGGAGGAGCTCCTACAATGAGCAGTTCTTC. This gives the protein CSARGLAGGRSSYNEQFF.

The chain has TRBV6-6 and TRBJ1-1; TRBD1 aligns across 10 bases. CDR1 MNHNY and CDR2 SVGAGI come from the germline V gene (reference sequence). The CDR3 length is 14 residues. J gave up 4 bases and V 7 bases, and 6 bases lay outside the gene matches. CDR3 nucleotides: TGTGCCAGCACTCGGACAGGGGGTAGCACTGAAGCTTTCTTT. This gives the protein CASTRTGGSTEAFF.

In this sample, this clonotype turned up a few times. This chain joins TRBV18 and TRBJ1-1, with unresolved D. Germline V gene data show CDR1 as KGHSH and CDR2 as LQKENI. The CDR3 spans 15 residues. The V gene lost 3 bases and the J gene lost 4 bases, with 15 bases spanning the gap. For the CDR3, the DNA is TGTGCCAGCTCACCCACTCGGGAATGGGGCACTGAAGCTTTCTTT. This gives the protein CASSPTREWGTEAFF.

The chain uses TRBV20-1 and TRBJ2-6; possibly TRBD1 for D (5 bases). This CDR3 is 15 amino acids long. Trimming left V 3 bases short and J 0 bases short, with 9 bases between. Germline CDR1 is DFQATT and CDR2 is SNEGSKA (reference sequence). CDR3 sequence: CSASDSPSGANVLTF. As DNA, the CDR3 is TGCAGTGCTAGTGACAGTCCCTCTGGGGCCAACGTCCTGACTTTC.

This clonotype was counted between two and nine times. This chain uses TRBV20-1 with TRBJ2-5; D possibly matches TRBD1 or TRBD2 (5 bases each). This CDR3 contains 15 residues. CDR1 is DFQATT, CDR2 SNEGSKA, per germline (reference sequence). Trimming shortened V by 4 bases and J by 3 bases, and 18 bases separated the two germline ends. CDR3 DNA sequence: TGCAGTGCTAAAACTCCCCTCGGGACGGAAGAGACCCAGTACTTC. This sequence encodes CSAKTPLGTEETQYF.

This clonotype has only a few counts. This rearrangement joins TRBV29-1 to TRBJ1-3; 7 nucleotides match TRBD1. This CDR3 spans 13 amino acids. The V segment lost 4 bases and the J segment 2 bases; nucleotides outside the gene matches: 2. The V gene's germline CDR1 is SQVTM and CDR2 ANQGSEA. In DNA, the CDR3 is TGCAGCGTTGTTACAGGGGCTGGAAACACCATATATTTT. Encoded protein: CSVVTGAGNTIYF.

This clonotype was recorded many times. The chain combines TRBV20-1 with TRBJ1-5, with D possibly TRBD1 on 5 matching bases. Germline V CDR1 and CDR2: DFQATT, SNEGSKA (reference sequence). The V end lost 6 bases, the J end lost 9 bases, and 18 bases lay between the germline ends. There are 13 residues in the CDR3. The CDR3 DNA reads TGCAGTGCCCCGGACATTTCCTCTGGGCCCCAGCATTTT. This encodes CSAPDISSGPQHF.

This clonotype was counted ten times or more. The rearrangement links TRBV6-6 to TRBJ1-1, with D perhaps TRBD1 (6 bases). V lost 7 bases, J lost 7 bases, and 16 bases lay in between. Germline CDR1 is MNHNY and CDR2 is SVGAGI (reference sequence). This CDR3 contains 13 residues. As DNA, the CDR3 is TGTGCCAGCACAGGCACCGGGACAATTGAAGCTTTCTTT. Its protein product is CASTGTGTIEAFF.

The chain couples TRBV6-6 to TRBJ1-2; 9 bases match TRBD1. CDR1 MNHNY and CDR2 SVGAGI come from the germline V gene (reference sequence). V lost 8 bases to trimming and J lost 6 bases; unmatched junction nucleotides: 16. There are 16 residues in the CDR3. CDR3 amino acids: CASADDSRDRVNGYTF. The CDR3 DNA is TGTGCCAGCGCGGATGACTCCCGGGACAGGGTGAATGGCTACACCTTC.

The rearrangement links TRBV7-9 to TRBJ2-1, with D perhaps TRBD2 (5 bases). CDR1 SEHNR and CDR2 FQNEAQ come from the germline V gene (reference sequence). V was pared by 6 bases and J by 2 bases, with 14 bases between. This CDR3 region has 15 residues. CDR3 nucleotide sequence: TGTGCCAGCAGTTTGGGGAGAAATACCTACAATGAGCAGTTCTTC. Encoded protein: CASSLGRNTYNEQFF.

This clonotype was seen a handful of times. In DNA, the CDR3 is TGTGCCAGCAGTCCCGGGTCCAGGGGCACCGACGACTCCTACAATGAGCAGTTCTTC. Translated: CASSPGSRGTDDSYNEQFF. The J gene is TRBJ2-1, the V gene TRBV12-3 or TRBV12-4; D perhaps matches TRBD1 (6 bases). V shed 5 bases and J shed 0 bases, with 23 bases lying between them. CDR3 length: 19 residues.

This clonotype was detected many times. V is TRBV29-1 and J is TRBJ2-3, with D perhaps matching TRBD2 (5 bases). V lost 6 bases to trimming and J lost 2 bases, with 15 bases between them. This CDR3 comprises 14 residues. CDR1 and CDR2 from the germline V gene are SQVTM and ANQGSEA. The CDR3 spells CSVGVGANTDTQYF. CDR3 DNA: TGCAGCGTCGGGGTGGGAGCCAACACAGATACGCAGTATTTT.

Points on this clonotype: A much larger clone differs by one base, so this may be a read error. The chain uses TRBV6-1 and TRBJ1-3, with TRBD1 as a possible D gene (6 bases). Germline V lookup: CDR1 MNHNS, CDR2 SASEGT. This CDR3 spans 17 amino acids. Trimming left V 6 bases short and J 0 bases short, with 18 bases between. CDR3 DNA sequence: TGTGCCAGCAGAGTCCTCGGGACAACGAGCTCTGGAAACACCATATATTTT. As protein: CASRVLGTTSSGNTIYF.

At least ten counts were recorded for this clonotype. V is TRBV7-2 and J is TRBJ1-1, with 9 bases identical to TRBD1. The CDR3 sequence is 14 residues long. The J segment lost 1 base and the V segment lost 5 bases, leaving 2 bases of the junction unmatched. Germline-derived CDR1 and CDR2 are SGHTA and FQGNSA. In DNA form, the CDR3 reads TGTGCCAGCAGCCTGGGACAGGGGAACACTGAAGCTTTCTTT. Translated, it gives CASSLGQGNTEAFF.

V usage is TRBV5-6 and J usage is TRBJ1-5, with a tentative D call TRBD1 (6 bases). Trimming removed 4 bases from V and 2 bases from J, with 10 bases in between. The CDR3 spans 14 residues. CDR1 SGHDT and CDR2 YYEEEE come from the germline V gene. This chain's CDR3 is CASSLRGGNQPQHF. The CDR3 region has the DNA TGTGCCAGCAGCCTGAGGGGGGGCAATCAGCCCCAGCATTTT.

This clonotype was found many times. As DNA, the CDR3 is TGTGCCAGCTCACCACCCAGGGGTACCCACACTGAAGCTTTCTTT. It encodes CASSPPRGTHTEAFF. This chain joins TRBV18 and TRBJ1-1; TRBD1 might be the D (6 bases). Trimming removed 0 bases from V and 3 bases from J, with 11 bases in between. The germline V gene has CDR1 KGHSH and CDR2 LQKENI. The CDR3 spans 15 residues. The full variable domain, with the rest looked up from reference TRBV18 and TRBJ1-1, is NAGVMQNPRHLVRRRGQEARLRCSPMKGHSHVYWYRQLPEEGLKFMVYLQKENIIDESGMPKERFSAEFPKEGPSILRIQQVVRGDSAAYFCASSPPRGTHTEAFFGQGTRLTVV.

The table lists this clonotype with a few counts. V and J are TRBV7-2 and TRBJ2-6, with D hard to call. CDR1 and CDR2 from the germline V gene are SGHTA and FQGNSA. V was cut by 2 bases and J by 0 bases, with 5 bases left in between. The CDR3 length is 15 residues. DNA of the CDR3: TGTGCCAGCAGCTTAATGCTCTCTGGGGCCAACGTCCTGACTTTC. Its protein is CASSLMLSGANVLTF.

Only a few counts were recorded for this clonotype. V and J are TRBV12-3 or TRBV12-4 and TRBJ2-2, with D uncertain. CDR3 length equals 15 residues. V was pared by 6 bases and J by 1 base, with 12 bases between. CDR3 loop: CASRAWAQNTGELFF. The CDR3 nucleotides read TGTGCCAGCAGGGCGTGGGCTCAGAACACCGGGGAGCTGTTTTTT.

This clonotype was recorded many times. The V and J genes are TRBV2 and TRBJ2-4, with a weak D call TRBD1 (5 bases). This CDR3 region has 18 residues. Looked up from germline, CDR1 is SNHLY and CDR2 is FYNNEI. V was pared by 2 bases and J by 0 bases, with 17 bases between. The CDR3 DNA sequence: TGTGCCAGCAGTGAAAGGGGCATGCTCGCCTTAGCCAAAAACATTCAGTACTTC. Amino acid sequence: CASSERGMLALAKNIQYF.

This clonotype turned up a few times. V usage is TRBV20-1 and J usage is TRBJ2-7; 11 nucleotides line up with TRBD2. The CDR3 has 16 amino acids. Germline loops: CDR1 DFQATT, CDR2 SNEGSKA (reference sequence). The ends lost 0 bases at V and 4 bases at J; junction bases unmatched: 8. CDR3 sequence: CSARDLTSGMRYEQYF. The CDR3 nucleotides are TGCAGTGCTAGAGATTTGACTAGCGGGATGAGGTACGAGCAGTACTTC.

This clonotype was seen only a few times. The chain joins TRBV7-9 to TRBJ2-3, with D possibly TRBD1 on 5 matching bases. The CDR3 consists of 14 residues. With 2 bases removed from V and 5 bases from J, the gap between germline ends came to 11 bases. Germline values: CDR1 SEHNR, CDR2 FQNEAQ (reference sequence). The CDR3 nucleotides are TGTGCCAGCAGCTTATCGGCAGGGATAGATACGCAGTATTTT. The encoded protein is CASSLSAGIDTQYF.

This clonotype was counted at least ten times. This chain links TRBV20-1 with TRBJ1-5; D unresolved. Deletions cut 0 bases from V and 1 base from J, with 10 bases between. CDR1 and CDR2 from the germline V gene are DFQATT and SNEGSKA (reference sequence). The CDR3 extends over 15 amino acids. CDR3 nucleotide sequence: TGCAGTGCTAGAGATCTTCCAGGCAGCAATCAGCCCCAGCATTTT. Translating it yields CSARDLPGSNQPQHF.

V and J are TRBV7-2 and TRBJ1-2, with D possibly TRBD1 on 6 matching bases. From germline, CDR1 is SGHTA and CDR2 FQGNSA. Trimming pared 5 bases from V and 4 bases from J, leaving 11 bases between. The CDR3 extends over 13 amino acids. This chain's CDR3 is CASSRQELYGYTF. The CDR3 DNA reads TGTGCCAGCAGCCGACAGGAGCTCTATGGCTACACCTTC.

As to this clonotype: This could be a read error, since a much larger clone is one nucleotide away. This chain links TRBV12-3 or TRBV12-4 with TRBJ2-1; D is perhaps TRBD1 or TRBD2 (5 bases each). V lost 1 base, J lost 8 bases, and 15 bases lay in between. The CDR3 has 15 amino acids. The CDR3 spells CASSLDGAINDEQFF. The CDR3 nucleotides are TGTGCCAGCAGTTTAGACGGGGCTATTAACGATGAGCAGTTCTTC.